This TCR beta chain was documented in a study of blood T cell dynamics during melanoma immunotherapy. Whole-study findings and limits: Clones driving repertoire changes may be melanoma-specific or general immune activation.

As concerns this clone: Its matching antigen is unknown.

The time point is: pre-treatment baseline. Disease control meant complete response, partial response or stable disease at 12 weeks. For sorted CD8+ subsets, all extracted DNA was loaded. The data were produced by immunoSEQ multiplex PCR, yet TCRdb's version contains in-frame clones alone and is incomplete. The sample has around 1,500 clones; roughly nine tenths are singletons. Germline V gene sequence: CDR1 LGHNA, CDR2 YNFKEQ. After removal of 4 bases from V and 9 bases from J, the junction contained 13 bases not matched to a gene. The CDR3 runs to 16 residues. The sequence was obtained from a human donor with melanoma. The J gene is TRBJ2-1, the V gene TRBV4-2; 9 nucleotides line up with TRBD1. Material: effector memory CD8+ T cells from blood, obtained from a patient treated with checkpoint blockade. CDR3 residues: CASSPPGQGLTGEQFF. CDR3 nucleotides: TGTGCCAGCAGCCCGCCCGGACAGGGGTTAACGGGTGAGCAGTTCTTC.